This TCR beta chain was captured by sequencing in a study of technical replicates of blood from a handful of donors (dated by TCRdb to about 2017). Reading the germline V gene gives CDR1 SGHDN and CDR2 FVKESK. At the junction V is shortened by 0 bases and J by 3 bases; bases outside the gene matches: 8. From cysteine to phenylalanine, the CDR3 is 16 amino acids long. The only DNA kept is the CDR3, 48 bases in frame from the first base. A note on this clone: The clone's antigen remains unknown. Base qualities are missing; no much larger clone stands one base away.

Receptor amplification or capture employed the immunoSEQ multiplex PCR assay. TCRdb provides this immuneACCESS table in a form limited to in-frame rearrangements. Some clones are lacking; in checked studies, under half of them reflect an unresolved V gene, and why the rest are absent is not known. This sample is represented by 65,000 to 95,000 clones; about 92% of them were singletons. In total, the top ten clones hold over 0.2% of the sample. The chain couples TRBV14 to TRBJ2-7, with 7 bases matching TRBD1. The TCR comes from a human donor in good health. Source material: T cells isolated from PBMCs. This receptor carries the CDR3 CASSQDQVTGYYEQYF. The DNA reads as follows: TGTGCCAGCAGCCAAGATCAGGTGACAGGGTACTACGAGCAGTACTTC.